Listed below are T cell receptor beta chains from one sample, sequenced in a study of CD8+CD57+ T cells in acquired aplastic anemia. TCRdb re-called the reads through MiXCR, storing one row per CDR3 protein. The data show 160,000 or so distinct CDR3 sequences, 60% to 80% seen once. The sample consisted of sorted CD4+, CD8+, or CD8+CD57+ T cells (not recorded which) from PBMCs. These receptors all come from a human donor with aplastic anemia. CDR3s leave out the opening cysteine and the closing phenylalanine or tryptophan. Each record gives: V gene, CDR3 protein.

TRBV2	ASRARAEQY
TRBV15	ATSRDRRGREQY
TRBV7-9	ASSSTGSGTDTQY
TRBV2	ASSERWDGTPQH
TRBV4-3	ASSQVNIISYNEQF
TRBV5-4	ASSSASGRQYEQY
TRBV7-9	ASSLVNGRGEQY
TRBV7-9	ASSHLDSPPFGELF
TRBV5-1	ASSSGITGDEQF
TRBV7-6	ASSQGSSGNTQY
TRBV7-9	ASSLDGHEQF
TRBV12-3/TRBV12-4	ASSLAFRLAGESQETQY
TRBV19	ASRVSVSSYEQY
TRBV6-5	ASRPGQGGNQPQH
TRBV27	ASFWGTEAF
TRBV20-1	SARPFTDTQY
TRBV3-1	ASSQVGLETQY
TRBV24-1	ATSDLDQTSADTQY
TRBV19	ASSMGDLGETQY
TRBV7-2	ASNVAGGDEQY
TRBV20-1	SASRTIYNSPLH
TRBV5-1	ASSLTTRDRGNGGYT
TRBV2	ASSERRGEGGYT
TRBV20-1	SARWELATDTQY
TRBV7-8	ASSGLAVTDTQY
TRBV6-2/TRBV6-3	ASSRQPQETQY